This T cell receptor beta chain was sequenced during a study of blood T cell repertoires in COVID-19. The table came from immunoSEQ multiplex PCR; TCRdb's copy has only in-frame clones and leaves some out. The sample lists more than 200,000 clones, around nine tenths occurring once. Germline assignment: CDR1 SEHNR and CDR2 FQNEAQ (reference sequence). Trimming took 5 bases from V and 7 from J; bases not matched to a gene: 6. The CDR3 length is 15 residues. Recovery meant two consecutive negative NP/OP PCR tests, professional clearance, or resolved symptoms. Sequenced material: PBMCs or T cells enriched from blood (not recorded which). The chain couples TRBV7-9 to TRBJ1-6; 9 positions match TRBD1. This TCR was sampled from a woman between 50 and 59 years old who had recovered from COVID-19. CDR3: CASSPRTGANSPLHF. CDR3 DNA sequence: TGTGCCAGCAGCCCCCGGACAGGGGCGAATTCACCCCTCCACTTT.